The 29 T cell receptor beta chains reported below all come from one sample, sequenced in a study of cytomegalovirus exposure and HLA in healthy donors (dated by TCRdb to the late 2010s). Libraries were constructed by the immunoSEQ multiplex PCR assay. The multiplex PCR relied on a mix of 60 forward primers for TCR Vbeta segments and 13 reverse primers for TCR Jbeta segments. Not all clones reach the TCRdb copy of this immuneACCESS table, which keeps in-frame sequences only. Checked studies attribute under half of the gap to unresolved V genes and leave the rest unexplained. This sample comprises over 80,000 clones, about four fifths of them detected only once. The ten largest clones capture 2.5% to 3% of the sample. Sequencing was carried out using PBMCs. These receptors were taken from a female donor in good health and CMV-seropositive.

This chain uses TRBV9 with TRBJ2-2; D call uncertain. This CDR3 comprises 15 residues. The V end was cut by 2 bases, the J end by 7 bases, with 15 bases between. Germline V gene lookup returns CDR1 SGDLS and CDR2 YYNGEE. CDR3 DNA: TGTGCCAGCAGCGTGTCACCACTGCGCGGCGGGGAGCTGTTTTTT. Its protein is CASSVSPLRGGELFF.

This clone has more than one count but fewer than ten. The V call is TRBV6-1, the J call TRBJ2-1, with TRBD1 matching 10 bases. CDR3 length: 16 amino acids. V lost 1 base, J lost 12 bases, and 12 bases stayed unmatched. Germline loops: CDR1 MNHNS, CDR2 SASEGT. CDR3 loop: CASSEGWGQGSLRQFF. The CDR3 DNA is TGTGCCAGCAGTGAAGGTTGGGGACAGGGGAGTTTAAGGCAGTTCTTC.

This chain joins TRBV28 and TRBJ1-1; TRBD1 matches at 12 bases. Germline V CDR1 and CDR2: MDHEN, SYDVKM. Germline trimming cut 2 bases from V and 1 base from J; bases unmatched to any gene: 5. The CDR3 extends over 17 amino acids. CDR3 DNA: TGTGCCAGCAGTTTACCTGGGACAGGGGGCAGGAACACTGAAGCTTTCTTT. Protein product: CASSLPGTGGRNTEAFF.

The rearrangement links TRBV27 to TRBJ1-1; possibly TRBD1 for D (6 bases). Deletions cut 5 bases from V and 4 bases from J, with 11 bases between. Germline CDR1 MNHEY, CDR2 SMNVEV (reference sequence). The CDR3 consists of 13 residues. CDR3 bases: TGTGCCAGCAGTGTAACAGGGTTCACTGAAGCTTTCTTT. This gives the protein CASSVTGFTEAFF.

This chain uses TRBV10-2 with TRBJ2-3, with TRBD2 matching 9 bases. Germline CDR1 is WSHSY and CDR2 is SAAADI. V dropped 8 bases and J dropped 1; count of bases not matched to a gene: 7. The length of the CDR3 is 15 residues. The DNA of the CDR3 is TGCGCCAGCGGGCGGGGGGGCGGGGGCACAGATACGCAGTATTTT. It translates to CASGRGGGGTDTQYF.

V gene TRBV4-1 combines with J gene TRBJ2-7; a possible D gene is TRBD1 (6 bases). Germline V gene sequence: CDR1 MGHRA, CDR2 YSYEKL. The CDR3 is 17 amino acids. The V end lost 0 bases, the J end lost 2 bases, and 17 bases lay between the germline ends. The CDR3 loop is CASSQEQNRDLPYEQYF. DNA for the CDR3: TGCGCCAGCAGCCAAGAACAAAACAGGGACCTTCCCTACGAGCAGTACTTC.

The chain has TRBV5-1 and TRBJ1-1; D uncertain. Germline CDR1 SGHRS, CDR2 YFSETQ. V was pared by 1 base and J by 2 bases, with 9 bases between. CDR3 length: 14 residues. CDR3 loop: CASSLNSGNTEAFF. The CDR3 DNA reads TGCGCCAGCAGCTTGAATTCAGGAAACACTGAAGCTTTCTTT.

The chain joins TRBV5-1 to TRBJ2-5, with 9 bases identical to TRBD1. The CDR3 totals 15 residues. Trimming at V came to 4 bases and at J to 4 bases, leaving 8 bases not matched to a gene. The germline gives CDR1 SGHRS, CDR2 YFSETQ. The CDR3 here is CASSLAGQGGETQYF. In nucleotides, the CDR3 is TGCGCCAGCAGCCTGGCGGGACAGGGTGGAGAGACCCAGTACTTC. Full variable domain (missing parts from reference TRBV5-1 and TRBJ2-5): KAGVTQTPRYLIKTRGQQVTLSCSPISGHRSVSWYQQTPGQGLQFLFEYFSETQRNKGNFPGRFSGRQFSNSRSEMNVSTLELGDSALYLCASSLAGQGGETQYFGPGTRLLVL.

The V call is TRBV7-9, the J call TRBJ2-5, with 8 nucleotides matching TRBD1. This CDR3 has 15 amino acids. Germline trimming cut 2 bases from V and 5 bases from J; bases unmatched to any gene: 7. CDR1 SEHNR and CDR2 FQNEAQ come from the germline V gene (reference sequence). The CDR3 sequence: CASSLPQGAGETQYF. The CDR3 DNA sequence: TGTGCCAGCAGCTTACCGCAGGGGGCCGGGGAGACCCAGTACTTC. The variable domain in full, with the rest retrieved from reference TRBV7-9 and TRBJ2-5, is DTGVSQNPRHKITKRGQNVTFRCDPISEHNRLYWYRQTLGQGPEFLTYFQNEAQLEKSRLLSDRFSAERPKGSFSTLEIQRTEQGDSAMYLCASSLPQGAGETQYFGPGTRLLVL.

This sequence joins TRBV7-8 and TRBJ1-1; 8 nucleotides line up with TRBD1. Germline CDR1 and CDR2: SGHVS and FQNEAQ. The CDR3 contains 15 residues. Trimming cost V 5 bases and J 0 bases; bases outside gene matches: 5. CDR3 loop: CASSPRTGMNTEAFF. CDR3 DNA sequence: TGTGCCAGCAGCCCCCGGACAGGGATGAACACTGAAGCTTTCTTT.

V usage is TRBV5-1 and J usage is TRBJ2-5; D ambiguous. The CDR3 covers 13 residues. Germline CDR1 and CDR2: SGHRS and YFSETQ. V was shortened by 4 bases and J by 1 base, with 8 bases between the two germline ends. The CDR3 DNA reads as TGCGCCAGCAGCCTCAACACCCAAGAGACCCAGTACTTC. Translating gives CASSLNTQETQYF. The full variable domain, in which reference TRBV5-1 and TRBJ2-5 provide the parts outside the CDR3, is KAGVTQTPRYLIKTRGQQVTLSCSPISGHRSVSWYQQTPGQGLQFLFEYFSETQRNKGNFPGRFSGRQFSNSRSEMNVSTLELGDSALYLCASSLNTQETQYFGPGTRLLVL.

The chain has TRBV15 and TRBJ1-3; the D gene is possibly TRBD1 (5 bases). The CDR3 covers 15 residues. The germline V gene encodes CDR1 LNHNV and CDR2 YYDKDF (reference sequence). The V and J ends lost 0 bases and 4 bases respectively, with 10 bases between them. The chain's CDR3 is CATSRDPGEGNTIYF. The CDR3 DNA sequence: TGTGCCACCAGCAGAGACCCGGGGGAAGGAAACACCATATATTTT.

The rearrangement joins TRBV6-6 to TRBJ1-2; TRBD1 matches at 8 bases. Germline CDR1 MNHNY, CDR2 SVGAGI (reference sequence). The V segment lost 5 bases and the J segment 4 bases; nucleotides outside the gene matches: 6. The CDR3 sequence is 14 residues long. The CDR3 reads CASSHGQGGYGYTF. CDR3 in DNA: TGTGCCAGCAGTCATGGACAGGGTGGCTATGGCTACACCTTC.

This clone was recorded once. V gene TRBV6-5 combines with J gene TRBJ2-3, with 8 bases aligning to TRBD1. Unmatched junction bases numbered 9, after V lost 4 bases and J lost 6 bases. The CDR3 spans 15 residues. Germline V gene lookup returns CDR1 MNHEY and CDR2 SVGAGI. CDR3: CASSFGQGVGDTQYF. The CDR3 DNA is TGTGCCAGCAGTTTTGGACAGGGTGTCGGGGATACGCAGTATTTT.

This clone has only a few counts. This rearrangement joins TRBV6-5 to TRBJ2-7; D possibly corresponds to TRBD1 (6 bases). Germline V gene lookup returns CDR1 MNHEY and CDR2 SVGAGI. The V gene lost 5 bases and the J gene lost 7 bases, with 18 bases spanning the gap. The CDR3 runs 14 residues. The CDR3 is CASSNLQGQGEQYF. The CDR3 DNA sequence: TGTGCCAGCAGTAATCTACAGGGCCAAGGAGAGCAGTACTTC.

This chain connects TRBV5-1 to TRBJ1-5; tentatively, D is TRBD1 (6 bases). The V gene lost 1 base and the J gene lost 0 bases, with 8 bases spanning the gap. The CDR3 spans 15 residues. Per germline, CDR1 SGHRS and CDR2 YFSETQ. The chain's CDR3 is CASSLQGTSNQPQHF. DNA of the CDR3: TGCGCCAGCAGCTTGCAGGGGACTAGCAATCAGCCCCAGCATTTT.

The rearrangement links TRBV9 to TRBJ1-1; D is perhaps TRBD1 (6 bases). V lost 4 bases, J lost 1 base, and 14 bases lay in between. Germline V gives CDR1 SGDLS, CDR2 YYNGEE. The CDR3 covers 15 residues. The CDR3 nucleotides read TGTGCCAGCAGCTCCGGACAGACCACGAACACTGAAGCTTTCTTT. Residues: CASSSGQTTNTEAFF.

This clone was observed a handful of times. As DNA, the CDR3 is TGTGCCAGCAGTAACTTGGGGGGATCCACAGATACGCAGTATTTT. This gives the protein CASSNLGGSTDTQYF. The rearrangement links TRBV6-6 to TRBJ2-3; D possibly corresponds to TRBD2 (6 bases). The CDR3 totals 15 residues. Germline values: CDR1 MNHNY, CDR2 SVGAGI (reference sequence). V lost 5 bases, J lost 2 bases, and 14 bases lay in between.

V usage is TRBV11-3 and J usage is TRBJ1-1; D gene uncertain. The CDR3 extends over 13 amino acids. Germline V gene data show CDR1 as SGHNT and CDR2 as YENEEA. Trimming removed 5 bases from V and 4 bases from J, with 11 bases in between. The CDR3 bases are TGTGCCAGCAGCCCAGCTAGTTTCACTGAAGCTTTCTTT. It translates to CASSPASFTEAFF.

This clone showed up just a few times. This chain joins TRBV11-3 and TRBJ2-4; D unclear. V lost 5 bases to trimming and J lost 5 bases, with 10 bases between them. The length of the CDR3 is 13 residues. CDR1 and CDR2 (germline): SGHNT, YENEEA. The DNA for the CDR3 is TGTGCCAGCAGCCAGGTCGATGAAAACATTCAGTACTTC. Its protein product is CASSQVDENIQYF.

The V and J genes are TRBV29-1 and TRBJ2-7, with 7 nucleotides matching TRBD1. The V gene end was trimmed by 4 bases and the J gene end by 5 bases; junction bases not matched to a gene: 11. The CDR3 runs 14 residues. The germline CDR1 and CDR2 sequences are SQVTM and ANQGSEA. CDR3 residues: CSVGPGTEAHEQYF. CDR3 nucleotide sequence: TGCAGCGTTGGTCCCGGGACAGAAGCCCACGAGCAGTACTTC.

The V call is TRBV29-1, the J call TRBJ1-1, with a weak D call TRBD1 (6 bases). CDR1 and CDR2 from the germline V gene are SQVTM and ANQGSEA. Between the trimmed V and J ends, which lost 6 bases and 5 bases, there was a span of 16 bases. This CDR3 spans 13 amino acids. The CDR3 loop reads CSVPGQTRTEAFF. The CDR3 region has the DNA TGCAGCGTACCCGGACAGACGAGGACTGAAGCTTTCTTT.

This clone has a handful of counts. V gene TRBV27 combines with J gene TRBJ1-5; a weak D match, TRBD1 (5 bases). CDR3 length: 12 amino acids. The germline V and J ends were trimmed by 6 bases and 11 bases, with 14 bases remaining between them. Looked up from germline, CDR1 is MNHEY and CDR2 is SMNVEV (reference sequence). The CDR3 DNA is TGTGCCAGCAGATCTCCGGGACTGTCCCAGCATTTT. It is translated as CASRSPGLSQHF.

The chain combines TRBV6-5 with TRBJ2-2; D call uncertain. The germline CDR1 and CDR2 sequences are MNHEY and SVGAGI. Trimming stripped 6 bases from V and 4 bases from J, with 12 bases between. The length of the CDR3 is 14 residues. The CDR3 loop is CASSALQVTGELFF. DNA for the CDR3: TGTGCCAGCAGCGCCCTCCAGGTCACCGGGGAGCTGTTTTTT.

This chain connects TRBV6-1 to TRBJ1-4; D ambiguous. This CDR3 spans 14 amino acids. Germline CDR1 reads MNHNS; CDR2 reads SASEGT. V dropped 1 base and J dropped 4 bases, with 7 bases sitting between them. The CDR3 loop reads CASSEGSDNEKLFF. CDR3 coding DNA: TGTGCCAGCAGTGAAGGGTCAGATAATGAAAAACTGTTTTTT.

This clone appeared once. This CDR3 is CSVRTGSEQYF. Written as DNA, the CDR3 is TGCAGCGTTAGGACAGGGTCCGAGCAGTACTTC. The chain joins TRBV29-1 to TRBJ2-5, with 8 bases matching TRBD1. With the DNA end fitting TRBJ2-7 better, the J assignment may be wrong. Germline V gene lookup returns CDR1 SQVTM and CDR2 ANQGSEA. The CDR3 is 11 amino acids.

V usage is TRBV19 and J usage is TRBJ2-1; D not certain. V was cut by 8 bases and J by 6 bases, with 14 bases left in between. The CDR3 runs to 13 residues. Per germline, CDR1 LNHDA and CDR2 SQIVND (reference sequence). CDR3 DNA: TGTGCCAGTTCATGGAGATCTACCAATGAGCAGTTCTTC. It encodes CASSWRSTNEQFF.

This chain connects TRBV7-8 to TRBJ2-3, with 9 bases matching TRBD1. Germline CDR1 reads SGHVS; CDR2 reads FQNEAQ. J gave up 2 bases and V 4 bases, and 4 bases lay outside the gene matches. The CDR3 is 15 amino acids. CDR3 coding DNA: TGTGCCAGCAGCTACCGGGACAGGGTCACAGATACGCAGTATTTT. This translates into CASSYRDRVTDTQYF.

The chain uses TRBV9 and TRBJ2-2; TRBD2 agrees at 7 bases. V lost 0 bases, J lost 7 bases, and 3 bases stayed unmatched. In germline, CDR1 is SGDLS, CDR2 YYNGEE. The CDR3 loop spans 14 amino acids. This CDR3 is CASSVGGGSGELFF. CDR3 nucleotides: TGTGCCAGCAGCGTAGGGGGGGGGAGCGGGGAGCTGTTTTTT.